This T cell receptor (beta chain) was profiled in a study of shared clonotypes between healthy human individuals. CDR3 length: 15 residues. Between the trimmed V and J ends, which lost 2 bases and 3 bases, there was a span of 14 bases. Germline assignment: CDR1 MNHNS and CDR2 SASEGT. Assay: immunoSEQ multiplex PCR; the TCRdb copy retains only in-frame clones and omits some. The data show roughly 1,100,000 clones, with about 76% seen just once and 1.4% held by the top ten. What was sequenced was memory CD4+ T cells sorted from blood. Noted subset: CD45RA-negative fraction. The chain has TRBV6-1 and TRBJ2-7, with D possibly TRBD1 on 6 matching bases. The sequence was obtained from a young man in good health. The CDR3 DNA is TGTGCCAGCAGTGAATCGACGGGACACCGCTACGAGCAGTACTTC. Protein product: CASSESTGHRYEQYF.